Listed below are T cell receptor beta chains from one sample, sequenced in a study of blood T cell repertoires in COVID-19. Measured with immunoSEQ multiplex PCR; TCRdb has only the in-frame clones, and not every one. The sample includes over 140,000 clones, 75% to 80% of them seen just once. Source material: PBMCs or T cells enriched from blood (not recorded which). These receptors all come from a woman aged 45-60 years who had recovered from COVID-19. Each CDR3 is given with its conserved first and last residue. Fields, in order: D gene, V gene, clone size, J gene, CDR3 DNA, CDR3 protein. A D gene is named only where the DNA matches it firmly. Clone size appears in some rows only: once, few, many, or a class for an expanded clone.

TRBD2	TRBV29-1	few	TRBJ2-5	TGCAGCGTCGGGACTAGCGGGCAAGAGACCCAGTACTTC	CSVGTSGQETQYF
TRBD2	TRBV30	.	TRBJ2-1	TGTGCCTGGAGTGTGGGGTTAGCGGGAGGTAATGAGCAGTTCTTC	CAWSVGLAGGNEQFF
.	TRBV19	.	TRBJ2-1	TGTGCCAGTAGTAGGTCCCTTCCCAACATTGAGCAGTTCTTC	CASSRSLPNIEQFF
TRBD1	TRBV7-6	.	TRBJ2-7	TGTGCCAGCAGCTTAAAGTTCGGAGACAGGGGCTACGAGCAGTACTTC	CASSLKFGDRGYEQYF
.	TRBV30	.	TRBJ2-7	TGTGCCTGGAGTGTCGCCCTCAGCGGAAGCCTAGTGTACGAGCAGTACTTC	CAWSVALSGSLVYEQYF
TRBD1	TRBV6-5	.	TRBJ2-3	TGTGCCAGCAGACAACGGACAGGGACAGATACGCAGTATTTT	CASRQRTGTDTQYF
.	TRBV9	.	TRBJ2-2	TGTGCCAGCAGCGTGACAGCTACGAACACCGGGGAGCTGTTTTTT	CASSVTATNTGELFF
.	TRBV19	.	TRBJ2-1	TGTGCCAGTAGTACCTTCCCGAGCTCCTACAATGAGCAGTTCTTC	CASSTFPSSYNEQFF
TRBD2	TRBV6-4	.	TRBJ2-3	TGTGCCAGCAGTGACGGCGGGGGGGCCACAGATACGCAGTATTTT	CASSDGGGATDTQYF
.	TRBV4-2	.	TRBJ2-1	TGTGCCAGCAGCCCCCATCAGGGCAATGAGCAGTTCTTC	CASSPHQGNEQFF
.	TRBV27	.	TRBJ2-3	TGTGCCAGCAGTTTCCTTGGGGGCGCAGATACGCAGTATTTT	CASSFLGGADTQYF
TRBD2	TRBV12-3/TRBV12-4	.	TRBJ2-3	TGTGCCAGCAGTTTCGGGACTAGTAGTACGCAGTATTTT	CASSFGTSSTQYF
.	TRBV5-1	.	TRBJ2-3	TGCGCCAGCAGACCCGGTCCCGATACGCAGTATTTT	CASRPGPDTQYF
TRBD2	TRBV11-3	.	TRBJ2-3	TGTGCCAGCAGCTTAGTGGACCTAGCGGCCTACGGGGCCCCCACAGATACGCAGTATTTT	CASSLVDLAAYGAPTDTQYF
.	TRBV7-8	.	TRBJ1-2	TGTGCCAGCAGCTTCGACAGGACGGGGGGCTACACCTTC	CASSFDRTGGYTF
TRBD2	TRBV30	.	TRBJ2-3	TGTGCCTGGAGTCAACCCGGGACTAGCGGCACAGATACGCAGTATTTT	CAWSQPGTSGTDTQYF
.	TRBV6-5	few	TRBJ1-5	TGTGCCAGCAGTCTCAAACCAGGGAAAAAGCAGCCCCAGCATTTT	CASSLKPGKKQPQHF
.	TRBV2	.	TRBJ1-4	TGTGCCAGCAGCGCAACTAATGAAAAACTGTTTTTT	CASSATNEKLFF
TRBD2	TRBV19	.	TRBJ2-4	TGTGCCAGTAGTATTCCAGCGGGAGGGCCCGGGGGCAAAAACATTCAGTACTTC	CASSIPAGGPGGKNIQYF
.	TRBV7-9	.	TRBJ1-3	TGTGCCAGCAGACTTTCTAAGCCCCCTTTAGGAAACACCATATATTTT	CASRLSKPPLGNTIYF